This TCR beta chain was sequenced during a study of shared clonotypes between healthy human individuals. General study points: Sharing across four donors was seen in 4% to 5.5% of naive CD4 clonotypes.

CD45RO-negative cells were positively selected for CCR7, leaving out terminally differentiated effector memory CD45RA+ cells. Original data processing: Filtering was not the same, since immunoSEQ gave junction-only sequences without quality scores. The repertoire was sequenced with immunoSEQ multiplex PCR; TCRdb's copy has only in-frame clones and lacks some. From that table come the V and J calls and clone size; the DNA was used to work out D and trimming. This table holds under 2,000,000 clones, approximately 94% found once. Turning to this clone: Antigen specificity is unknown.

The V end was cut by 7 bases, the J end by 2 bases, with 15 bases between. The V gene's germline CDR1 is LNHDA and CDR2 SQIVND (reference sequence). The CDR3 loop spans 14 amino acids. Sequenced: naive CD8+ T cells sorted from blood. This TCR was sampled from a man between 18 and 35 years old in good health. The chain joins TRBV19 to TRBJ2-7; D may be TRBD1 (5 bases). CDR3 loop: CASKIGQLAYEQYF. CDR3 sequence (DNA): TGTGCCAGTAAAATCGGACAATTAGCCTACGAGCAGTACTTC.